This T cell receptor beta chain is drawn from a study of T cell therapy after organ transplantation. The time point: 4-8 weeks after completion of therapy. These patients had received solid-organ transplants and had drug-resistant or recurrent cytomegalovirus. This clone is labeled as medium-sized (0.01 to 0.1%). Its matching antigen is unknown. This CDR3 has 18 amino acids. Germline V CDR1 and CDR2: SGHRS, YFSETQ. With V trimmed by 0 bases and J by 1 base, 7 bases remained unmatched. Measured with immunoSEQ multiplex PCR; TCRdb has only the in-frame clones, and not every one. This sample has about 6,000 clones, with approximately 69% found just once.

The source is a human patient who had received a solid organ transplant and had CMV disease. The T cells may come from the graft donor. The specimen was CD8+ T cells from blood, collected after autologous CMV-specific T cell therapy. The chain couples TRBV5-1 to TRBJ2-3, with 11 bases that match TRBD2. The CDR3 region has the DNA TGCGCCAGCAGCTTGGAACTAGCGGGAGAGGTCGGCACAGATACGCAGTATTTT. Translated: CASSLELAGEVGTDTQYF.